The 22 T cell receptor beta chains below were found in one sample sequenced in a study of CXCR3-negative and CXCR3-positive naive CD8 T cells (dated by TCRdb to the late 2010s). Study-wide findings and limitations: Compared with CXCR3-negative naive cells, CXCR3-positive naive cells had TRB CDR3s with higher hydrophobicity (lower Kidera factor 4), lower energy, and higher strength and volume indices.

For sequencing, a NextSeq 550 was employed. The Human TCR Profiling Kit (MiLaboratory) was used to make UMI-labeled 5' RACE TRB cDNA libraries. Through TCRdb reprocessing, the reads give one entry per CDR3 protein sequence; DNA is omitted. For this sample, the table gives about 140,000 distinct CDR3 sequences. The top ten clones comprise 0.41% of the sample. Antigens of these TCRs are unknown. The source material was naive CXCR3+ CD8+ T cells from blood. This specimen's cell subset or site label, interpreted: CD45RO-CCR7+CD27+CD95- naive CD8+ T cells expressing CXCR3 (TNR3+). The origin of the receptors is a human donor in good health. Some clones in this sample may be carry-over from other donors' samples.

The gene calls are TRBV2 and TRBJ2-7. The CDR3 consists of 15 residues. Germline loops: CDR1 SNHLY, CDR2 FYNNEI. CDR3 loop: CASSESQGGSYEQYF.

The V and J genes are TRBV3-1 and TRBJ2-1. Germline V gene lookup returns CDR1 LGHDT and CDR2 YNNKEL (reference sequence). This CDR3 comprises 15 residues. The CDR3 here is CASSPGLLSYNEQFF.

The chain uses TRBV4-2 and TRBJ1-1; the TRBD1 assignment by TCRdb is unverifiable without DNA. Per germline, CDR1 LGHNA and CDR2 YNFKEQ. The CDR3 spans 15 residues. This CDR3 reads CASSQGALVNTEAFF.

The chain uses TRBV6-6 and TRBJ2-1. Germline CDR1 MNHNY, CDR2 SVGAGI (reference sequence). The CDR3 loop spans 15 amino acids. Here the CDR3 reads CASTLHPHSYNEQFF.

The chain's CDR3 is CASSQETSGSYNEQFF. The gene calls are TRBV4-3 and TRBJ2-1; absent DNA, TCRdb's TRBD2 call cannot be checked. Germline-derived CDR1 and CDR2 are LGHNA and YSLEER. The CDR3 is 16 residues long.

The gene calls are TRBV29-1 and TRBJ2-5; the D call of TRBD1 rests on TCRdb alone, since no DNA is present to check it. Germline V gives CDR1 SQVTM, CDR2 ANQGSEA. CDR3 length equals 16 residues. The CDR3 sequence: CSVDILGQGPQETQYF.

The genes are TRBV12-3 or TRBV12-4 and TRBJ1-2. This CDR3 has 12 amino acids. The CDR3 region is CASSSALYGYTF.

The chain carries TRBV3-1 and TRBJ2-7. This CDR3 contains 13 residues. Germline values: CDR1 LGHDT, CDR2 YNNKEL (reference sequence). The CDR3 loop reads CASSQGNFYEQYF.

The chain links TRBV7-3 to TRBJ2-1; TCRdb's D call of TRBD1 is untestable without DNA. The germline V gene encodes CDR1 SGHTA and CDR2 FQGTGA. The CDR3 loop spans 17 amino acids. The CDR3 here is CASSSTGGQWEYNEQFF.

This chain uses TRBV29-1 with TRBJ2-5. The CDR3 sequence is 13 residues long. Germline V CDR1 and CDR2: SQVTM, ANQGSEA. The CDR3 region is CSVMSPNQETQYF.

J is TRBJ2-7 and V is TRBV10-3. The CDR3 covers 14 residues. CDR1 is ENHRY and CDR2 is SYGVKD in the germline V gene. CDR3 residues: CAISDSDTSYEQYF.

The chain links TRBV2 to TRBJ2-3; the D call from TCRdb, TRBD1, cannot be confirmed without DNA. The CDR3 sequence is 13 residues long. Per the germline V gene, CDR1 is SNHLY and CDR2 is FYNNEI. This chain's CDR3 is CASDRRMADTQYF.

This sequence joins TRBV14 and TRBJ2-2; absent DNA, TCRdb's TRBD1 call cannot be checked. The CDR3 runs 17 residues. The germline CDR1 and CDR2 sequences are SGHDN and FVKESK. The CDR3 reads CASSQAPGPTNTGELFF.

J is TRBJ2-7 and V is TRBV4-3. Germline CDR1 LGHNA, CDR2 YSLEER. This CDR3 region has 16 residues. The CDR3 here is CASSQEERPFTYEQYF.

The rearrangement links TRBV20-1 to TRBJ2-5; TCRdb's D gene call, TRBD2, goes unchecked for lack of DNA. CDR3 length: 17 residues. Germline V gene lookup returns CDR1 DFQATT and CDR2 SNEGSKA (reference sequence). This CDR3 reads CSALDRERLATQETQYF.

The chain joins TRBV28 to TRBJ1-1. Germline-derived CDR1 and CDR2 are MDHEN and SYDVKM. CDR3 size: 14 residues. The CDR3 here is CASSRRDSGTEAFF.

This chain joins TRBV28 and TRBJ1-5. The length of the CDR3 is 15 residues. CDR1 MDHEN and CDR2 SYDVKM come from the germline V gene. CDR3 loop: CASTEGLQTYQPQHF.

The rearrangement joins TRBV28 to TRBJ2-1. This CDR3 has 14 residues. CDR1 and CDR2 from the germline V gene are MDHEN and SYDVKM. The CDR3 reads CASALGGPDNEQFF.

This chain uses TRBV15 with TRBJ2-1; TCRdb designates TRBD2, a call that cannot be tested without DNA. The germline CDR1 and CDR2 sequences are LNHNV and YYDKDF (reference sequence). There are 15 residues in the CDR3. The CDR3 is CATSRELAGINEQFF.

CDR3 protein: CARRGTGLGAQETQYF. The rearrangement links TRBV5-1 to TRBJ2-5; with no DNA, the TCRdb D assignment of TRBD1 cannot be verified. Germline values: CDR1 SGHRS, CDR2 YFSETQ. This CDR3 comprises 16 residues. The variable domain in full, with the rest retrieved from reference TRBV5-1 and TRBJ2-5, is KAGVTQTPRYLIKTRGQQVTLSCSPISGHRSVSWYQQTPGQGLQFLFEYFSETQRNKGNFPGRFSGRQFSNSRSEMNVSTLELGDSALYLCARRGTGLGAQETQYFGPGTRLLVL.

The rearrangement links TRBV29-1 to TRBJ2-1; TCRdb outputs TRBD1, but without DNA this stays unchecked. Germline V gene lookup returns CDR1 SQVTM and CDR2 ANQGSEA. This CDR3 spans 14 amino acids. The CDR3 sequence is CSVEGWGKDNEQFF.

This chain links TRBV7-6 with TRBJ1-3. The V gene's germline CDR1 is SGHVS and CDR2 FNYEAQ. The CDR3 is made up of 15 amino acids. This CDR3 is CASSLGDAIGNTIYF. Together with reference TRBV7-6 and TRBJ1-3, the CDR3 gives the full variable domain: GAGVSQSPRYKVTKRGQDVALRCDPISGHVSLYWYRQALGQGPEFLTYFNYEAQQDKSGLPNDRFSAERPEGSISTLTIQRTEQRDSAMYRCASSLGDAIGNTIYFGEGSWLTVV.